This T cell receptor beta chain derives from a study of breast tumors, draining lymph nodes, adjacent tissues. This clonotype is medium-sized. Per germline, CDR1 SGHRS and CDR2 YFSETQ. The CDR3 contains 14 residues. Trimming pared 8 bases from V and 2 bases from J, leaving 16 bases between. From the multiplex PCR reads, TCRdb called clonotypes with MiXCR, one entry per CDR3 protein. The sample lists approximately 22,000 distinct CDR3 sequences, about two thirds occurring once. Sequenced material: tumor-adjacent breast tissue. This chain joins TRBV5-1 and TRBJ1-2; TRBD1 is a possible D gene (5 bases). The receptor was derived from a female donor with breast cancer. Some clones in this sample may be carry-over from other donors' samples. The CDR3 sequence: CASASGGVNYGYTF. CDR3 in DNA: TGCGCCAGTGCCTCCGGGGGGGTAAACTATGGCTACACCTTC. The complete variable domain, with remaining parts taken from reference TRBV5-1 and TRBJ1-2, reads KAGVTQTPRYLIKTRGQQVTLSCSPISGHRSVSWYQQTPGQGLQFLFEYFSETQRNKGNFPGRFSGRQFSNSRSEMNVSTLELGDSALYLCASASGGVNYGYTFGSGTRLTVV.